The 11 T cell receptor beta chains below were found in one sample sequenced in a study of PD-1 blockade in mismatch repair-deficient tumors. Profiled with immunoSEQ multiplex PCR; TCRdb holds only in-frame clones, not every one. The repertoire includes some 110,000 clones, roughly 80% of them detected once, and about 4.7% sits in the top ten. The sample was peripheral blood, taken approximately 60 weeks after starting pembrolizumab. The receptors stem from an adult with mismatch repair-deficient cancer.

The chain uses TRBV27 and TRBJ2-3; the D gene is possibly TRBD2 (5 bases). This CDR3 region has 12 residues. Trimming took 7 bases from V and 5 from J, leaving 10 bases between them. Germline lookup yields CDR1 MNHEY and CDR2 SMNVEV (reference sequence). The DNA for the CDR3 is TGTGCCAGCAAGGGAAGCGGAGATACGCAGTATTTT. Translation gives CASKGSGDTQYF.

This clone occurred once. The chain links TRBV6-1 to TRBJ2-7; 9 positions agree with TRBD1. The V and J ends lost 10 bases and 4 bases, in that order; junction bases with no gene match: 5. This CDR3 is 12 amino acids long. From germline, CDR1 is MNHNS and CDR2 SASEGT. CDR3 sequence: CAIGQGQYEQYF. The CDR3 DNA is TGTGCCATCGGACAGGGGCAGTACGAGCAGTACTTC.

This rearrangement joins TRBV29-1 to TRBJ2-3, with a weak D call TRBD2 (5 bases). V dropped 5 bases and J dropped 2 bases, with 14 bases sitting between them. Per germline, CDR1 SQVTM and CDR2 ANQGSEA. This CDR3 comprises 14 residues. CDR3 DNA: TGCAGCGTTCCGCGGACTGGCTTCACAGATACGCAGTATTTT. Protein: CSVPRTGFTDTQYF.

This clone was seen ten or more times. The J gene is TRBJ1-5, the V gene TRBV2, with a tentative D call TRBD1 (6 bases). CDR1 and CDR2 from the germline V gene are SNHLY and FYNNEI. The CDR3 extends over 17 amino acids. V was clipped by 2 bases and J by 0 bases, with 14 bases between them. The DNA of the CDR3 is TGTGCCAGCAGTGAATTTAGACCAGGGGATAGCAATCAGCCCCAGCATTTT. Translating it yields CASSEFRPGDSNQPQHF. Drawing the rest from reference TRBV2 and TRBJ1-5, the complete variable domain is EPEVTQTPSHQVTQMGQEVILRCVPISNHLYFYWYRQILGQKVEFLVSFYNNEISEKSEIFDDQFSVERPDGSNFTLKIRSTKLEDSAMYFCASSEFRPGDSNQPQHFGDGTRLSIL.

This rearrangement joins TRBV2 to TRBJ2-1; possible D gene TRBD1, 5 bases. This CDR3 comprises 13 residues. Germline loops: CDR1 SNHLY, CDR2 FYNNEI. V lost 6 bases, J lost 5 bases, and 11 bases lay in between. DNA for the CDR3: TGTGCCAGCAGCAGGGTTGGAAACAATGAGCAGTTCTTC. Translated, it gives CASSRVGNNEQFF.

The chain employs TRBV19 and TRBJ2-1; no firm D call. The V and J ends lost 5 bases and 6 bases respectively, with 8 bases between them. From germline, CDR1 is LNHDA and CDR2 SQIVND (reference sequence). CDR3 length equals 12 residues. The CDR3 nucleotides are TGTGCCAGTAGTTCCGGACCCAATGAGCAGTTCTTC. The encoded protein is CASSSGPNEQFF. Complete variable domain (other parts from reference TRBV19 and TRBJ2-1): DGGITQSPKYLFRKEGQNVTLSCEQNLNHDAMYWYRQDPGQGLRLIYYSQIVNDFQKGDIAEGYSVSREKKESFPLTVTSAQKNPTAFYLCASSSGPNEQFFGPGTRLTVL.

The gene calls are TRBV5-4 and TRBJ1-1; D might be TRBD1 (5 bases). Trimming stripped 0 bases from V and 5 bases from J, with 11 bases between. The CDR3 runs 14 residues. In germline, CDR1 is SGHNT, CDR2 YYREEE (reference sequence). CDR3 nucleotide sequence: TGTGCCAGCAGCTTGGAAGGGGTAGAGACTGAAGCTTTCTTT. It is translated as CASSLEGVETEAFF.

The chain employs TRBV27 and TRBJ1-1, with TRBD1 matching over 8 bases. Germline values: CDR1 MNHEY, CDR2 SMNVEV (reference sequence). J was trimmed by 4 bases and V by 5 bases; bases with no gene match: 21. The CDR3 spans 19 residues. The CDR3 here is CASSRAPLDRGTRVTEAFF. The CDR3 region has the DNA TGTGCCAGCAGTAGGGCCCCTCTAGACAGGGGAACGAGGGTCACTGAAGCTTTCTTT.

The J gene is TRBJ1-5, the V gene TRBV25-1; D remains ambiguous. Trimming removed 1 base at V and 3 bases at J, with 7 bases between. CDR1 is MGHDK and CDR2 is SYGVNS in the germline V gene. This CDR3 contains 14 residues. Here the CDR3 reads CASSELGYNQPQHF. The CDR3 bases are TGTGCCAGCAGTGAATTAGGATACAATCAGCCCCAGCATTTT.

The chain links TRBV4-1 to TRBJ2-7; no firm D call. Germline lookup yields CDR1 MGHRA and CDR2 YSYEKL. CDR3 length equals 16 residues. Trimming removed 3 bases at V and 4 bases at J, with 19 bases between. CDR3 protein: CASSHLAPALGYEQYF. The CDR3 DNA reads TGCGCCAGCAGCCACCTCGCCCCAGCACTTGGTTACGAGCAGTACTTC.

The chain has TRBV7-9 and TRBJ2-7; TRBD1 aligns across 7 bases. There are 14 residues in the CDR3. Germline V lookup: CDR1 SEHNR, CDR2 FQNEAQ (reference sequence). V trimming: 5 bases; J trimming: 4 bases; junction bases outside the gene matches: 8. The CDR3 sequence: CASSLRQGAYEQYF. DNA of the CDR3: TGTGCCAGCAGCCTCCGACAGGGTGCGTACGAGCAGTACTTC.